The subject of this entry is one T cell receptor (beta chain). Its target is not known. The CDR3 extends over 12 amino acids. V lost 6 bases and J 2 bases, leaving 8 bases between the germline ends. The germline V gene has CDR1 MNHEY and CDR2 SVGAGI. These data are taken from a study of beta chain features in type 1 diabetes. Study at large: All samples combined gave 107,917,701 sorted cells for examination. Study-wide results and caveats: Shortening of TCRB CDR3s, moderate but significant, appeared in all four CD4+ subsets of Type 1 diabetes patients. Any HLA type influence on TCRB rearrangement was left unresolved here.

Since all of the isolated RNA was reverse transcribed, expressed TCRB transcripts were what got sequenced. Assay used: immunoSEQ multiplex PCR; TCRdb lists only in-frame clones, some missing. The table records more than 300,000 clones, around an eighth of them present only once. The TCR originated in a woman younger than 30 with type 1 diabetes. Specimen: naive CD4+ T cells from blood. The chain is built from TRBV6-5 and TRBJ2-7; D perhaps matches TRBD2 (6 bases). This CDR3 reads CASSGTPYEQYF. The DNA of the CDR3 is TGTGCCAGCAGCGGGACTCCCTACGAGCAGTACTTC.